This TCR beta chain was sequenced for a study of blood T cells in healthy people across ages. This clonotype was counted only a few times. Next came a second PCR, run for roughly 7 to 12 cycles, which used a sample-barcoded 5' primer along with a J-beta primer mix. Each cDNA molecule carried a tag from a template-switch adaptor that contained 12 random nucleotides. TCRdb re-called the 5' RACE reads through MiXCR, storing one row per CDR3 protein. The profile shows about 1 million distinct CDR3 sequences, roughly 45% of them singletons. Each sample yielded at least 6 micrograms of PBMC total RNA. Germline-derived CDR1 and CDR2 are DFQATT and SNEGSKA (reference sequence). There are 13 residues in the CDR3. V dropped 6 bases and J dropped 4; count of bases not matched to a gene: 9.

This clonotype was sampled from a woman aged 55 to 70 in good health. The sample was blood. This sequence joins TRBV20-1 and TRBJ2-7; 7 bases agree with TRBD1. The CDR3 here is CSATPGGLYEQYF. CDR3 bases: TGCAGTGCAACCCCAGGGGGTTTATACGAGCAGTACTTC.